The rows below give T cell receptor beta chains drawn from one sample of a study of shared clonotypes between healthy human individuals. Clones were read by immunoSEQ multiplex PCR, and TCRdb kept only the in-frame ones, dropping some. The table has about 2.4 million clones, roughly nine tenths seen once; the top ten hold 0.14%. The specimen was naive CD4+ T cells sorted from blood. Receptors were obtained from a young man in good health. Both conserved end residues are part of each CDR3. The D gene is left open where the match is weak. For some rows the clone size is stated as once, few or many, or as a class when expanded; others skip it.

j_call: TRBJ1-2; d_call: TRBD1; v_call: TRBV25-1; clone_size: NA; cdr3_nt: TGTGCCAGCAGCCGAAACCCGGGACAGGGATTTAATGGCTACACCTTC; cdr3_aa: CASSRNPGQGFNGYTF
j_call: TRBJ2-5; d_call: TRBD1; v_call: TRBV5-6; clone_size: NA; cdr3_nt: TGTGCCAGCAGCCTGGGACAGGGGGTGAGGGGGGAGACCCAGTACTTC; cdr3_aa: CASSLGQGVRGETQYF
j_call: TRBJ1-2; d_call: NA; v_call: TRBV2; clone_size: NA; cdr3_nt: TGTGCCAGCAGTGAATTTCCGTCTCTGGGAAGCTACACCTTC; cdr3_aa: CASSEFPSLGSYTF
j_call: TRBJ1-2; d_call: NA; v_call: TRBV10-3; clone_size: once; cdr3_nt: TGTGCCATCAGTGAGGGCAGGCAAAATGGCTACACCTTC; cdr3_aa: CAISEGRQNGYTF
j_call: TRBJ2-5; d_call: TRBD1; v_call: TRBV5-1; clone_size: NA; cdr3_nt: TGCGCCAGCAGCTTCCCCGGGACAGCTCAAGAGACCCAGTACTTC; cdr3_aa: CASSFPGTAQETQYF
j_call: TRBJ2-7; d_call: TRBD1; v_call: TRBV6-1; clone_size: NA; cdr3_nt: TGTGCCAGCAACAACGGACAGGGAACTTACGAGCAGTACTTC; cdr3_aa: CASNNGQGTYEQYF
j_call: TRBJ1-1; d_call: NA; v_call: TRBV9; clone_size: NA; cdr3_nt: TGTGCCAGCAGCGACGCAGTGGTTGGGACTGAAGCTTTCTTT; cdr3_aa: CASSDAVVGTEAFF
j_call: TRBJ2-7; d_call: NA; v_call: TRBV5-6; clone_size: NA; cdr3_nt: TGTGCCAGCAGGTTAGGGCCTCTCACATCCTACGAGCAGTACTTC; cdr3_aa: CASRLGPLTSYEQYF
j_call: TRBJ1-6; d_call: NA; v_call: TRBV28; clone_size: NA; cdr3_nt: TGTGCCAGCAGTTCGCTCACACGGCAGGGGCATAATTCACCCCTCCACTTT; cdr3_aa: CASSSLTRQGHNSPLHF
j_call: TRBJ1-6; d_call: NA; v_call: TRBV5-6; clone_size: NA; cdr3_nt: TGTGCCAGCAGCCTTGGGGGCGCCGGGGGGTCACCCCTCCACTTT; cdr3_aa: CASSLGGAGGSPLHF
j_call: TRBJ2-1; d_call: NA; v_call: TRBV2; clone_size: NA; cdr3_nt: TGTGCCAGCAGTGCGGGGACTAATGAGCAGTTCTTC; cdr3_aa: CASSAGTNEQFF
j_call: TRBJ2-1; d_call: TRBD2; v_call: TRBV7-2; clone_size: NA; cdr3_nt: TGTGCCAGCAGCTTAGGACTAGCGGGGAGTGAGCAGTTCTTC; cdr3_aa: CASSLGLAGSEQFF
j_call: TRBJ2-4; d_call: NA; v_call: TRBV9; clone_size: once; cdr3_nt: TGTGCCAGCAGCGTAGACCTAGCTTCTAACATTCAGTACTTC; cdr3_aa: CASSVDLASNIQYF
j_call: TRBJ2-3; d_call: NA; v_call: TRBV10-2; clone_size: NA; cdr3_nt: TGCGCCAGCGAGAGCCTAGTCACAGATACGCAGTATTTT; cdr3_aa: CASESLVTDTQYF
j_call: TRBJ1-2; d_call: NA; v_call: TRBV19; clone_size: NA; cdr3_nt: TGTGCCAGTAGCGGAGGAAGGACGGGGGAGGGAGGCTACACCTTC; cdr3_aa: CASSGGRTGEGGYTF
j_call: TRBJ2-7; d_call: NA; v_call: TRBV18; clone_size: NA; cdr3_nt: TGTGCCAGCTCACCAGGGGCGAGGAACGAGCAGTACTTC; cdr3_aa: CASSPGARNEQYF
j_call: TRBJ2-3; d_call: NA; v_call: TRBV30; clone_size: NA; cdr3_nt: TGTGCCTCCCGACTCCGTAGCACAGATACGCAGTATTTT; cdr3_aa: CASRLRSTDTQYF
j_call: TRBJ1-1; d_call: NA; v_call: TRBV2; clone_size: few; cdr3_nt: TGTGCCAGCAGTGCGGGTCTGAACACTGAAGCTTTCTTT; cdr3_aa: CASSAGLNTEAFF
j_call: TRBJ2-6; d_call: NA; v_call: TRBV5-1; clone_size: NA; cdr3_nt: TGCGCCAGCAATGAGGGGGGGGCCAACGTCCTGACTTTC; cdr3_aa: CASNEGGANVLTF
j_call: TRBJ2-6; d_call: NA; v_call: TRBV6-5; clone_size: NA; cdr3_nt: TGTGCCAGCAGCTTCGCGGGGGCCAACGTCCTGACTTTC; cdr3_aa: CASSFAGANVLTF
j_call: TRBJ1-5; d_call: NA; v_call: TRBV19; clone_size: NA; cdr3_nt: TGTGCCAGTAGTATATCCCAAGGTCAGCCCCAGCATTTT; cdr3_aa: CASSISQGQPQHF
j_call: TRBJ2-7; d_call: NA; v_call: TRBV30; clone_size: NA; cdr3_nt: TGTGCCTGGAGGGTCTCCTACGAGCAGTACTTC; cdr3_aa: CAWRVSYEQYF
j_call: TRBJ2-7; d_call: TRBD2; v_call: TRBV27; clone_size: NA; cdr3_nt: TGTGCCAGCAGTTTCGACCGGCCCAGCGGGAGGGCAGGCGAGCAGTACTTC; cdr3_aa: CASSFDRPSGRAGEQYF
j_call: TRBJ2-1; d_call: TRBD2; v_call: TRBV15; clone_size: NA; cdr3_nt: TGTGCCACCAGCAGACCGGGACTAGCGGGGGGAAGCTCCTACAATGAGCAGTTCTTC; cdr3_aa: CATSRPGLAGGSSYNEQFF
j_call: TRBJ1-4; d_call: TRBD1; v_call: TRBV23-1; clone_size: NA; cdr3_nt: TGCGCCAGCAGTCAATCCCCCAGACAGGGTCAGATCTCTAATGAAAAACTGTTTTTT; cdr3_aa: CASSQSPRQGQISNEKLFF
j_call: TRBJ1-6; d_call: NA; v_call: TRBV10-3; clone_size: NA; cdr3_nt: TGTGCCATCAGTGCGAGTGGGGGAAATAATTCACCCCTCCACTTT; cdr3_aa: CAISASGGNNSPLHF
j_call: TRBJ2-7; d_call: NA; v_call: TRBV2; clone_size: NA; cdr3_nt: TGTGCCAGCAGTGACAGATCCTACTCCTACGAGCAGTACTTC; cdr3_aa: CASSDRSYSYEQYF
j_call: TRBJ1-6; d_call: TRBD1; v_call: TRBV28; clone_size: NA; cdr3_nt: TGTGCCAGCAGTGACGGACAGGGAAATTCACCCCTCCACTTT; cdr3_aa: CASSDGQGNSPLHF
j_call: TRBJ2-7; d_call: TRBD1; v_call: TRBV5-1; clone_size: NA; cdr3_nt: TGCGCCAGCAGGTACCGGGACAGGGACTACGAGCAGTACTTC; cdr3_aa: CASRYRDRDYEQYF
j_call: TRBJ2-7; d_call: TRBD2; v_call: TRBV6-6; clone_size: NA; cdr3_nt: TGTGCCAGCAGTACTAGCGGGAAGAGCTCCTACGAGCAGTACTTC; cdr3_aa: CASSTSGKSSYEQYF
j_call: TRBJ2-1; d_call: NA; v_call: TRBV5-4; clone_size: NA; cdr3_nt: TGTGCCAGCAGCTTAACCGGGACTCGGCCCTACAATGAGCAGTTCTTC; cdr3_aa: CASSLTGTRPYNEQFF
j_call: TRBJ2-1; d_call: NA; v_call: TRBV18; clone_size: NA; cdr3_nt: TGTGCCAGCTCACCATTGACTAGGTCCTACAATGAGCAGTTCTTC; cdr3_aa: CASSPLTRSYNEQFF
j_call: TRBJ2-7; d_call: TRBD2; v_call: TRBV5-1; clone_size: NA; cdr3_nt: TGCGCCAGCAGCTTGGCCAATAGGGGAGGGAACGAGCAGTACTTC; cdr3_aa: CASSLANRGGNEQYF
j_call: TRBJ2-7; d_call: NA; v_call: TRBV10-3; clone_size: NA; cdr3_nt: TGTGCCATCAGGTGGAGGGAAGGATCCTACGAGCAGTACTTC; cdr3_aa: CAIRWREGSYEQYF
j_call: TRBJ2-1; d_call: NA; v_call: TRBV11-2; clone_size: NA; cdr3_nt: TGTGCCAGCAGCTTCGTAGCGGACTATTCCTACAATGAGCAGTTCTTC; cdr3_aa: CASSFVADYSYNEQFF
j_call: TRBJ1-2; d_call: NA; v_call: TRBV19; clone_size: NA; cdr3_nt: TGTGCCAGTAGAGAACAGTTGGGCGGCTACACCTTC; cdr3_aa: CASREQLGGYTF
j_call: TRBJ2-7; d_call: NA; v_call: TRBV18; clone_size: NA; cdr3_nt: TGTGCCAGCTCACCCGGGACACACCAACCCTACGAGCAGTACTTC; cdr3_aa: CASSPGTHQPYEQYF
j_call: TRBJ2-4; d_call: NA; v_call: TRBV15; clone_size: NA; cdr3_nt: TGTGCCACCAGCTCCTTTGGACAGAATATCCGAAACATTCAGTACTTC; cdr3_aa: CATSSFGQNIRNIQYF
j_call: TRBJ2-2; d_call: NA; v_call: TRBV23-1; clone_size: NA; cdr3_nt: TGCGCCAGCAGCCTGGTGAGGGGTTGGTCCGGGGAGCTGTTTTTT; cdr3_aa: CASSLVRGWSGELFF
j_call: TRBJ1-3; d_call: TRBD1; v_call: TRBV10-3; clone_size: NA; cdr3_nt: TGTGCCATCAGTGAGGACAGGGTGGGAAACACCATATATTTT; cdr3_aa: CAISEDRVGNTIYF
j_call: TRBJ1-5; d_call: TRBD1; v_call: TRBV28; clone_size: NA; cdr3_nt: TGTGCCAGCCTCGGGACAGTCGGGGCCCGTAGTCAGCCCCAGCATTTT; cdr3_aa: CASLGTVGARSQPQHF
j_call: TRBJ2-7; d_call: NA; v_call: TRBV5-1; clone_size: NA; cdr3_nt: TGCGCCAGCAGCTTGGACGGGGTTACTTACGAGCAGTACTTC; cdr3_aa: CASSLDGVTYEQYF
j_call: TRBJ1-5; d_call: TRBD1; v_call: TRBV4-3; clone_size: NA; cdr3_nt: TGCGCCAGCAGCCAAGGGACAGGGGTTACTCAGCCCCAGCATTTT; cdr3_aa: CASSQGTGVTQPQHF
j_call: TRBJ2-2; d_call: NA; v_call: TRBV5-4; clone_size: once; cdr3_nt: TGTGCCAGCAGCTTGGCCGTCTTCGGGGAGCTGTTTTTT; cdr3_aa: CASSLAVFGELFF
j_call: TRBJ2-3; d_call: NA; v_call: TRBV7-9; clone_size: NA; cdr3_nt: TGTGCCAGCACGCCATCGGGGCCAACTAGCACAGATACGCAGTATTTT; cdr3_aa: CASTPSGPTSTDTQYF
j_call: TRBJ1-3; d_call: NA; v_call: TRBV5-4; clone_size: NA; cdr3_nt: TGTGCCAGCAGTTCGCCCGGCCGCGGGAACACCATATATTTT; cdr3_aa: CASSSPGRGNTIYF
j_call: TRBJ1-1; d_call: NA; v_call: TRBV5-1; clone_size: NA; cdr3_nt: TGCGCCAGCAGCTTGGAAGGAAGGAGTAGGGACACTGAAGCTTTCTTT; cdr3_aa: CASSLEGRSRDTEAFF
j_call: TRBJ2-3; d_call: TRBD2; v_call: TRBV7-2; clone_size: NA; cdr3_nt: TGTGCCAGCAGCTTATCGACTAGCGGGATTAGCACAGATACGCAGTATTTT; cdr3_aa: CASSLSTSGISTDTQYF